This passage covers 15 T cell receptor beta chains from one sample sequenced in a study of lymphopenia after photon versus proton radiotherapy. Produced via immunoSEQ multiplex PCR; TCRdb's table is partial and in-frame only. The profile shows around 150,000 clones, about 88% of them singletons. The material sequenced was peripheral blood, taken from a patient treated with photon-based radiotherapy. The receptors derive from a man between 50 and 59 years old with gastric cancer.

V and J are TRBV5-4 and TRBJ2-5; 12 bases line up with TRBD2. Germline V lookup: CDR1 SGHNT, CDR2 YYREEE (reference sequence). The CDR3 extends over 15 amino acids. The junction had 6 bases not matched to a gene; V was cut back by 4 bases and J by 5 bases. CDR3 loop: CASSETSGRSETQYF. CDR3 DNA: TGTGCCAGCAGCGAGACTAGCGGGAGATCGGAGACCCAGTACTTC.

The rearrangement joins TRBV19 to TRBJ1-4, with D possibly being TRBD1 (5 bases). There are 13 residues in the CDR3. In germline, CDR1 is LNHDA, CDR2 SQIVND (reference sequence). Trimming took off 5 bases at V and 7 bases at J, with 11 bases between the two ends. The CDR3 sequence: CASSPGGSEKLFF. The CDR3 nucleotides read TGTGCCAGTAGTCCCGGGGGGAGTGAAAAACTGTTTTTT.

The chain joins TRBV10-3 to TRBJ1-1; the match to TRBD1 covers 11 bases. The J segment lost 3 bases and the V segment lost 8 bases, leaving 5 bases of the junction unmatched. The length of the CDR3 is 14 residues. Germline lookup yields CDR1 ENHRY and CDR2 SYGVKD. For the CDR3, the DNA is TGTGCCATCGGGGACAGGGGGAGAGACACTGAAGCTTTCTTT. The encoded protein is CAIGDRGRDTEAFF.

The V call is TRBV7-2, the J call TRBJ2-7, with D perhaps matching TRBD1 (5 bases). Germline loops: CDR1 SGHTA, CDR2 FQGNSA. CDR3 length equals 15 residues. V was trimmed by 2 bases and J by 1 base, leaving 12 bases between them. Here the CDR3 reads CASSLLGALSYEQYF. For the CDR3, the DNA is TGTGCCAGCAGCTTATTAGGGGCGCTATCCTACGAGCAGTACTTC.

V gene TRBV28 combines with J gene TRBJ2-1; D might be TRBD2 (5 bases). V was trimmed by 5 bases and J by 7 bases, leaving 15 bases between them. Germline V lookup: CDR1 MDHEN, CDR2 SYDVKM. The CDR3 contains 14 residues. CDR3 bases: TGTGCCAGCAGTCCACAGAGCGGATATAATGAGCAGTTCTTC. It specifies CASSPQSGYNEQFF.

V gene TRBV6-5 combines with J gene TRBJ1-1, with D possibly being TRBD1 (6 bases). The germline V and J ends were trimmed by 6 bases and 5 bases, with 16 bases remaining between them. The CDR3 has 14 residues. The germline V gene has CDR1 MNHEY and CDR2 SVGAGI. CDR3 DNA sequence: TGTGCCAGCAGCCTGGACAGACGTAGAACTGAAGCTTTCTTT. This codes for CASSLDRRRTEAFF.

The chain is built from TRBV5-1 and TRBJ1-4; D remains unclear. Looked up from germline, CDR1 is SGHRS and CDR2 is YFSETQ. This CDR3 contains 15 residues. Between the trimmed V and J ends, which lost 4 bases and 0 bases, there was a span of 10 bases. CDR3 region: CASSSEGATNEKLFF. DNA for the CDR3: TGCGCCAGCAGCAGCGAGGGTGCAACTAATGAAAAACTGTTTTTT.

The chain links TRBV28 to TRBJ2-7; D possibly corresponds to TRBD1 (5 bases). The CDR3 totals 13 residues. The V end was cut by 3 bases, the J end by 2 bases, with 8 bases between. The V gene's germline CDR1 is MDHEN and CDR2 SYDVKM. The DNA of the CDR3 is TGTGCCAGCAGTTTCACAGGACCCTACGAGCAGTACTTC. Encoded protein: CASSFTGPYEQYF.

The CDR3 protein is CASSLEGLSTDTQYF. The CDR3 DNA sequence: TGTGCCAGCAGCTTAGAAGGACTAAGCACAGATACGCAGTATTTT. V is TRBV7-9 and J is TRBJ2-3; D might be TRBD2 (6 bases). Trimming shortened V by 1 base and J by 0 bases, and 8 bases separated the two germline ends. Germline values: CDR1 SEHNR, CDR2 FQNEAQ (reference sequence). The CDR3 consists of 15 residues.

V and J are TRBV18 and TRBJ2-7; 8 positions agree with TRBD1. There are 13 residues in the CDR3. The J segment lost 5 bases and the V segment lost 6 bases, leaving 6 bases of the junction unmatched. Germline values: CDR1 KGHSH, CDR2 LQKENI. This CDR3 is CASSLDRGHEQYF. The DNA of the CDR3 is TGTGCCAGCTCCCTAGACAGGGGCCACGAGCAGTACTTC. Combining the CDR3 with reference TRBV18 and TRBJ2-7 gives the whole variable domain NAGVMQNPRHLVRRRGQEARLRCSPMKGHSHVYWYRQLPEEGLKFMVYLQKENIIDESGMPKERFSAEFPKEGPSILRIQQVVRGDSAAYFCASSLDRGHEQYFGPGTRLTVT.

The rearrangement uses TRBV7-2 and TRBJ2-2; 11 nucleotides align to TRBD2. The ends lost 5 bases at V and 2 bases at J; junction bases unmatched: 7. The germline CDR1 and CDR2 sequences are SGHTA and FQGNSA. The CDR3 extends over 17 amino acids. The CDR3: CASSRRGLAENTGELFF. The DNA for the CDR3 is TGTGCCAGCAGCCGTCGGGGACTAGCGGAAAACACCGGGGAGCTGTTTTTT.

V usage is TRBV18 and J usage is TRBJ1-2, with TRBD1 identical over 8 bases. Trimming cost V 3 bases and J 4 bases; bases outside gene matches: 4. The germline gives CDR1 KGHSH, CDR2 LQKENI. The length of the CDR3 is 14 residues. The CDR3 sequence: CASSPDRDIYGYTF. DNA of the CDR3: TGTGCCAGCTCACCGGACAGGGATATCTATGGCTACACCTTC.

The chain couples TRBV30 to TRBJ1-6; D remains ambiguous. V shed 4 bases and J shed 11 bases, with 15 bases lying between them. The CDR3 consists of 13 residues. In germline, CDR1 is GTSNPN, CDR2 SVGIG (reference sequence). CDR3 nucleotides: TGTGCCTGGAAAAGCGGTCCCATGGCACCCCTCCACTTT. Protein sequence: CAWKSGPMAPLHF.

As DNA, the CDR3 is TGCGCCAGCAGCTTAAAGAACACAGGGGGCTGGGCCTACGAGCAGTACTTC. Its translation: CASSLKNTGGWAYEQYF. The chain has TRBV5-1 and TRBJ2-7; 9 bases are a match to TRBD1. J gave up 2 bases and V 2 bases, and 11 bases lay outside the gene matches. The CDR3 is made up of 17 amino acids. Germline values: CDR1 SGHRS, CDR2 YFSETQ. Filled out from reference TRBV5-1 and TRBJ2-7, the complete variable domain reads KAGVTQTPRYLIKTRGQQVTLSCSPISGHRSVSWYQQTPGQGLQFLFEYFSETQRNKGNFPGRFSGRQFSNSRSEMNVSTLELGDSALYLCASSLKNTGGWAYEQYFGPGTRLTVT.

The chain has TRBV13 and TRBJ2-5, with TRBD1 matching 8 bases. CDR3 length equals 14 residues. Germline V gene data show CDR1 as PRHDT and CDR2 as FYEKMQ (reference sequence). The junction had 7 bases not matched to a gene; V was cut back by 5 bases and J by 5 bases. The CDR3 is CASSERTGTETQYF. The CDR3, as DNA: TGTGCCAGCAGCGAACGGACAGGGACGGAGACCCAGTACTTC.